A selection of T cell receptor beta chains follows, all from one sample in a study of vaccination effects on CD4 cells after COVID-19. These TCRs' antigens remain unknown. Assay used: immunoSEQ multiplex PCR; TCRdb lists only in-frame clones, some missing. This sample has 60,000 to 65,000 clones; approximately 75% occur once, and the top ten carry around 3.8%. Sequencing used CD4+ T cells from PBMCs cultured with HCoV-OC43 spike peptides, obtained before COVID-19 vaccination. The receptors derive from a human donor who received a COVID-19 vaccine. Each CDR3 is given with its conserved first and last residue. The order of the fields is J gene, V gene, D gene, clone size, CDR3 protein, CDR3 DNA. A D gene is named only where the DNA matches it firmly. A row's size may be missing; if present it is once, few, many or a size class.

TRBJ2-2,TRBV5-1,TRBD1,NA,CASSTRDRGPPGELFF,TGCGCCAGCAGCACCCGGGACAGGGGCCCTCCCGGGGAGCTGTTTTTT
TRBJ2-5,TRBV27,NA,NA,CASSLFAQETQYF,TGTGCCAGCAGTCTTTTTGCACAAGAGACCCAGTACTTC
TRBJ1-3,TRBV6-6,TRBD1,NA,CASRGGQGNTIYF,TGTGCCAGCAGGGGGGGACAGGGAAACACCATATATTTT
TRBJ1-4,TRBV5-1,NA,once,CASSLFTGSPNEKLFF,TGCGCCAGCAGCTTGTTTACAGGGTCACCTAATGAAAAACTGTTTTTT
TRBJ1-2,TRBV7-9,NA,NA,CASSLAGYGYTF,TGTGCCAGCAGCTTAGCCGGCTATGGCTACACCTTC
TRBJ1-2,TRBV19,NA,NA,CASSARPNYGYTF,TGTGCCAGTAGCGCCAGACCTAACTATGGCTACACCTTC
TRBJ1-4,TRBV3-1/TRBV3-2,TRBD1,NA,CASSYRGEKLFF,TGTGCCAGCAGCTACAGGGGGGAAAAACTGTTTTTT
TRBJ1-6,TRBV7-8,NA,NA,CASSLYLGRYLYNSPLHF,TGTGCCAGCAGCCTATACCTGGGACGTTACCTCTATAATTCACCCCTCCACTTT
TRBJ2-4,TRBV24-1,NA,NA,CATSDSGRSEDIQYF,TGTGCCACCAGTGATTCGGGACGGTCTGAGGACATTCAGTACTTC
TRBJ2-2,TRBV5-5,TRBD2,NA,CASMRGLAENTGELFF,TGTGCCAGCATGCGAGGACTAGCGGAAAACACCGGGGAGCTGTTTTTT
TRBJ1-2,TRBV12-3/TRBV12-4,NA,once,CASSEDPKYGYTF,TGTGCCAGCAGTGAGGACCCTAAGTATGGCTACACCTTC
TRBJ1-2,TRBV27,TRBD1,NA,CASSLGYRGYGYTF,TGTGCCAGCAGTTTAGGGTACAGGGGGTACGGCTACACCTTC